This is a list of T cell receptor beta chains from one sample in a study of CD8+CD57+ T cells in acquired aplastic anemia. Using its own MiXCR run on the reads, TCRdb lists one record per CDR3 protein. Here the sample spans about 130,000 distinct CDR3 sequences, 40% to 60% being singletons. The sample comprised sorted CD4+, CD8+, or CD8+CD57+ T cells (not recorded which) from PBMCs. Receptors were obtained from a human donor in good health, serving as a control. CDR3s include the opening cysteine and the closing phenylalanine or tryptophan. D genes are given only for firm matches. Where a row states a size, it is once, few, many or the class of an expanded clone; other rows omit it.

d_call	v_call	j_call	clone_size	cdr3_nt	cdr3_aa
-	TRBV10-2	TRBJ2-3	many	TGCGCCAGCAGTGTCGGGGGATCTAGCACAGATACGCAGTATTTT	CASSVGGSSTDTQYF
TRBD2	TRBV20-1	TRBJ2-7	many	TGCAGTGCTAGCTATTCTAGCGGGGGCATCCCATCCTACGAGCAGTACTTC	CSASYSSGGIPSYEQYF
-	TRBV7-3	TRBJ2-2	many	TGTGCCAGCAGCCGTTTAGCGAACACCGGGGAGCTGTTTTTT	CASSRLANTGELFF
-	TRBV5-6	TRBJ1-1	many	TGTGCCAGCAGCCCACCTCCCGGGAACACTGAAGCTTTCTTT	CASSPPPGNTEAFF
-	TRBV6-4	TRBJ1-2	few	TGTGCCAGCAGTGACGGAACAGACCCAGCTAACTATGGCTACACCTTC	CASSDGTDPANYGYTF
TRBD1	TRBV7-2	TRBJ1-6	many	TGTGCCAGCAGCTTACCGGGACAGGGTGAATCACCCCTCCACTTT	CASSLPGQGESPLHF
TRBD1	TRBV29-1	TRBJ2-1	-	TGCAGCGTTGAGAGGGGGACCGGACAGGCGGACGAGCAGTTCTTC	CSVERGTGQADEQFF
-	TRBV9	TRBJ1-2	many	TGTGCCAGCAGTTCGCGGCCAGGCTATGGCTACACCTTC	CASSSRPGYGYTF
TRBD1	TRBV15	TRBJ2-7	medium-sized	TGTGCCACCAGCAGGGGACAGGGGCCCGAGCAGTACTTC	CATSRGQGPEQYF
-	TRBV10-3	TRBJ1-5	many	TGTGCCATCAGTGATCCGGCCCGCCAGCCCCAGCATTTT	CAISDPARQPQHF
TRBD1	TRBV27	TRBJ2-7	-	TGTGCCAGCAGTTCCTCATCCCCCGGGACAGGGGGCATCTACGAGCAGTACTTC	CASSSSSPGTGGIYEQYF
-	TRBV27	TRBJ1-6	many	TGTGCCAGCAGAGGCAGGGTCAATTCACCCCTCCACTTT	CASRGRVNSPLHF
TRBD1	TRBV28	TRBJ1-6	many	TGTGCCAGCAGCCGACAGGGGGCTAATAATTCACCCCTCCACTTT	CASSRQGANNSPLHF
-	TRBV10-3	TRBJ1-2	-	TGTGCCAACCAGGACTCCCTTAACTATGGCTACACTTTC	CANQDSLNYGYTF
TRBD2	TRBV7-2	TRBJ2-3	many	TGTGCCAGCAGCTTAGGGACTAGCCGAGCAGATACGCAGTATTTT	CASSLGTSRADTQYF
-	TRBV25-1	TRBJ1-1	few	TGTGCCAGCAGTGAATGGGCGGACACTGAAGCTTTCTTT	CASSEWADTEAFF
-	TRBV7-3	TRBJ1-4	many	TGTGCCAGCAGCTTAACGGGCAGGTCTAATGAAAAACTGTTTTTT	CASSLTGRSNEKLFF
TRBD2	TRBV14	TRBJ2-7	-	TGTGCCAGCAGACCAACGGGGGGCTCCTACGAGCAGTACTTC	CASRPTGGSYEQYF
-	TRBV11-2	TRBJ1-2	-	TGTGCCAGCAGCTTTAAGCGGTCGGAAACTTATGGCTACACCTTC	CASSFKRSETYGYTF
TRBD1	TRBV5-1	TRBJ2-5	-	TGCGCCAGCGGCTTGGCCGGGACAGGGGTGAGGGAAGAGACCCAGTACTTC	CASGLAGTGVREETQYF
-	TRBV6-1	TRBJ2-4	few	TGTGCCAGCAGTCCTCCCAGGGGGGGCAAAAACATTCAGTACTTC	CASSPPRGGKNIQYF
-	TRBV24-1	TRBJ2-1	-	TGTGCCACCAGTGAGGCGGGTGAGCAGTTCTTC	CATSEAGEQFF
-	TRBV6-2/TRBV6-3	TRBJ2-7	many	TGTGCCAGCAGTTCCCAGGGGTTTGGTTACTACGAGCAGTACTTC	CASSSQGFGYYEQYF
-	TRBV27	TRBJ1-1	few	TGTGCCAGCAGTTTATGGAGGGGCGCGGGAGGTGAAGCTTTCTTT	CASSLWRGAGGEAFF
-	TRBV25-1	TRBJ1-4	-	TGTGCCAGCAGTGAGCCGCAGGGGCTTTCGGAAAAACTGTTTTTT	CASSEPQGLSEKLFF
-	TRBV10-2	TRBJ2-5	-	TGCGCCAGCAGTGACCGACTAGTACCCAACCAAGAGACCCAGTACTTC	CASSDRLVPNQETQYF
TRBD1	TRBV19	TRBJ2-7	once	TGTGCCAGTACCATCCGGGACAGGGGATACTACGAGCAGTACTTC	CASTIRDRGYYEQYF
TRBD1	TRBV5-8	TRBJ1-2	-	TGTGCCAGCAGCTTAGGGACAGTTTATGGCTACACCTTC	CASSLGTVYGYTF
TRBD1	TRBV18	TRBJ1-4	-	TGTGCCAGCTCATCCCTACAGGGGTATGAAAAACTGTTTTTT	CASSSLQGYEKLFF
TRBD1	TRBV7-3	TRBJ2-6	many	TGTGCCAGCAGCTTGGGACAGGGACTGTCTGGGGCCAACGTCCTGACTTTC	CASSLGQGLSGANVLTF
TRBD2	TRBV20-1	TRBJ2-7	many	TGCAGTGCTTGGACGACCAAACTAGCGGGGAACGAGCAGTACTTC	CSAWTTKLAGNEQYF
TRBD1	TRBV2	TRBJ1-6	-	TGTGCCAGCAGAGTTGGGACAGTACATAATTCACCCCTCCACTTT	CASRVGTVHNSPLHF
-	TRBV27	TRBJ1-5	many	TGTGCCAGCAGTTTACCAAAGGCAGGGCATCAGCCCCAGCATTTT	CASSLPKAGHQPQHF
TRBD2	TRBV7-2	TRBJ2-1	-	TGTGCCAGCGGGGGGACTAGCGGTGAGCAGTTCTTC	CASGGTSGEQFF
-	TRBV9	TRBJ2-6	-	TGTGCCAGCAGCGTAGACTGGACGGACAGCTCTGGGGCCAACGTCCTGACTTTC	CASSVDWTDSSGANVLTF
-	TRBV2	TRBJ1-4	-	TGTGCCAGCAGTGACAGAGAAAAACTGTTTTTT	CASSDREKLFF